This T cell receptor (beta chain) was recorded in a study of blood T cell repertoires in COVID-19. Looking at the study overall: The samples span acute and convalescent COVID-19 from the United States, Italy and Spain. In each case, the material was cDNA or gDNA derived from T cells, B-cell-depleted T cells, or PBMCs.

Authors' data handling: Counts of nucleated cells, estimated from reference gene primer amplification, were obtained. This table comes from immunoSEQ multiplex PCR, and its TCRdb copy is limited to in-frame clones, with some not included. V, J and clone size are those of that table, while D and trimming were read from the DNA. The sample yields roughly 260,000 clones, about nine tenths seen once. A single count supports this clone. The sequence derives from a man aged 35 to 55 who had recovered from COVID-19. Sequencing input: peripheral blood.

This chain's CDR3 is CASSVVPRDTQYF. The CDR3 DNA follows: TGTGCCAGCAGCGTAGTTCCGAGGGATACGCAGTATTTT. This chain links TRBV9 with TRBJ2-3; D is unresolved. There are 13 residues in the CDR3. Trimming took 0 bases from V and 6 from J, leaving 8 bases between them. CDR1 is SGDLS, CDR2 YYNGEE, per germline.